This T cell receptor (beta chain) stems from a study of human T cells and chemical hapten exposure. Study at large: All patients underwent weekly scalp dosing with diphenylcyclopropenone for the full roughly 25-week study. Enrolled patients were predominantly female and had alopecia areata, totalis or universalis.

This clonotype was picked up a small number of times. In the original analysis: TCRs per sample had a median of about 100,000 and ranged from about 20,000 to 700,000. TCRdb independently ran MiXCR on the RACE reads; one entry per CDR3 protein. TCRdb, not the authors, supplied the V and J calls. Of roughly 81,000 distinct CDR3 sequences in the sample, roughly 8.5% were seen once. Regarding time point: pre-sensitization, week 0. The treatment: therapeutic diphenylcyclopropenone sensitization with weekly scalp DPC. There are 17 residues in the CDR3. The ends lost 0 bases at V and 1 base at J; junction bases unmatched: 6. In germline, CDR1 is MGHDK, CDR2 SYGVNS.

The specimen was whole blood, collected in connection with sensitization to the hapten diphenylcyclopropenone (DPC). The J gene is TRBJ2-3, the V gene TRBV25-1, with TRBD2 matching 8 bases. The receptor comes from a middle-aged man with alopecia areata. Some clones in this sample may be carry-over from other donors' samples. CDR3 DNA: TGTGCCAGCAGTGAATATCTAGCGGGCGGAGGCACAGATACGCAGTATTTT. This gives the protein CASSEYLAGGGTDTQYF.